This is a list of T cell receptor beta chains from one sample in a study of radiotherapy plus CTLA-4 blockade in lung cancer. The repertoire was sequenced with immunoSEQ multiplex PCR; TCRdb's copy has only in-frame clones and lacks some. The sample yields about 15,000 clones, roughly 70% seen once. Sequenced here: peripheral blood, sampled from a patient treated with radiotherapy plus ipilimumab. These receptors were collected from a human donor with non-small cell lung cancer whose response to radiotherapy plus ipilimumab could not be evaluated. CDR3s include the opening cysteine and the closing phenylalanine or tryptophan. D genes are given only for firm matches. Clone size is shown for a subset of rows, as once, few, many or a class of expanded clone.

V gene	CDR3 length	clone size	D gene	J gene	CDR3 DNA	CDR3 protein
TRBV9	16	NA	NA	TRBJ1-2	TGTGCCAGCAGCGCCGGGACACCAAGATTACCCTATGGCTACACCTTC	CASSAGTPRLPYGYTF
TRBV5-4	15	NA	NA	TRBJ2-7	TGTGCCAGCAGCTTGGTCAGGGTCGAAACCTACGAGCAGTACTTC	CASSLVRVETYEQYF
TRBV12-5	18	NA	NA	TRBJ2-1	TGTGCTAGTGGTTTGGTACGAGACGGGAGTTCCTCCTACAATGAGCAGTTCTTC	CASGLVRDGSSSYNEQFF
TRBV4-1	17	NA	NA	TRBJ2-3	TGCGCCAGCAGCCAAGAACGCCCAGCGGGCCGCACAGATACGCAGTATTTT	CASSQERPAGRTDTQYF
TRBV19	15	NA	NA	TRBJ1-5	TGTGCCAGTAGTACCGGGGGGCATAGCAATCAGCCCCAGCATTTT	CASSTGGHSNQPQHF
TRBV2	15	NA	TRBD2	TRBJ2-5	TGTGCCAGCAGTGCCGGGACTAGCGGGGTTGCGACCCAGTACTTC	CASSAGTSGVATQYF
TRBV27	13	NA	TRBD1	TRBJ2-3	TGTGCCAGCAGTCCGACAGGGGCAGATACGCAGTATTTT	CASSPTGADTQYF
TRBV5-8	13	NA	NA	TRBJ2-7	TGTGCCAGCAGCTACGGACAGACCTCCGAGCAGTACTTC	CASSYGQTSEQYF
TRBV5-6	14	NA	NA	TRBJ2-5	TGTGCCAGCAGCTTGACAGGGCTCGAAGAGACCCAGTACTTC	CASSLTGLEETQYF
TRBV5-6	16	once	TRBD1	TRBJ2-1	TGTGCCAGCAGCTTATTGGGACAGGGAGTCGCAAATGAGCAGTTCTTC	CASSLLGQGVANEQFF
TRBV15	14	NA	TRBD1	TRBJ1-1	TGTGCCACCAGCAGGATTTCAGGGGGTAGTGAAGCTTTCTTT	CATSRISGGSEAFF
TRBV29-1	14	NA	NA	TRBJ1-1	TGCAGCGTTGTTACTATGGGGGGTAGTACTGAAGCTTTCTTT	CSVVTMGGSTEAFF
TRBV15	15	NA	NA	TRBJ1-1	TGTGCCACCAGCAGAGATCAAGGGGTTGTCACTGAAGCTTTCTTT	CATSRDQGVVTEAFF
TRBV5-5	15	NA	TRBD1	TRBJ1-1	TGTGCCAGCAGCCTGATTCGGGGACAGATAACTGAAGCTTTCTTT	CASSLIRGQITEAFF
TRBV19	15	NA	TRBD2	TRBJ2-2	TGTGCCAGTAGTACCGGGGGGGTTGGCACCGGGGAGCTGTTTTTT	CASSTGGVGTGELFF
TRBV10-3	15	NA	NA	TRBJ1-4	TGTGCCATCAGTGAGTCGAGGGACAAGAATGAAAAACTGTTTTTT	CAISESRDKNEKLFF
TRBV27	13	NA	NA	TRBJ2-1	TGTGCCAGCAGTTTACCCCAGAGGAATGAGCAGTTCTTC	CASSLPQRNEQFF
TRBV7-3	15	once	TRBD2	TRBJ2-2	TGTGCCAGCAGCTTGGGACTAGCGGGGACCGGGGAGCTGTTTTTT	CASSLGLAGTGELFF
TRBV18	16	once	NA	TRBJ1-1	TGTGCCAGCTCACCACCTTCTTTGACCGGGAGAAATGAAGCTTTCTTT	CASSPPSLTGRNEAFF
TRBV30	14	NA	NA	TRBJ2-1	TGTGCCGCGCCCTCAGGGGTTCCGTACAATGAGCAGTTCTTC	CAAPSGVPYNEQFF
TRBV7-2	16	NA	NA	TRBJ2-2	TGTGCCAGCAGCTCACCACACGACAGAAACACCGGGGAGCTGTTTTTT	CASSSPHDRNTGELFF
TRBV6-5	15	NA	NA	TRBJ2-3	TGTGCCAGCAGTTACTACCGGACTAGCACAGATACGCAGTATTTT	CASSYYRTSTDTQYF
TRBV30	16	NA	NA	TRBJ1-2	TGTGCCTGGAGTGTATTGGGGCCAGGGGTAGGCTATGGCTACACCTTC	CAWSVLGPGVGYGYTF
TRBV6-1	13	NA	NA	TRBJ1-2	TGTGCCAGCAGTGAATGGGCCACGTATGGCTACACCTTC	CASSEWATYGYTF
TRBV18	15	NA	NA	TRBJ1-1	TGTGCCAGCTCCCCAACGGGGGGGGTTGGTACTGAAGCTTTCTTT	CASSPTGGVGTEAFF
TRBV5-6	12	once	TRBD1	TRBJ2-7	TGTGCCAGCAGCTGGGACAGGTATGAGCAGTACTTC	CASSWDRYEQYF
TRBV6-1	16	NA	NA	TRBJ1-2	TGTGCCAGCAGTGAAGGGGGGACAACCCAGAGCTATGGCTACACCTTC	CASSEGGTTQSYGYTF
TRBV7-7	13	NA	TRBD2	TRBJ2-1	TGTGCTAGCAGTCCTAGCGGTCAATACCAGCAGTTCTTC	CASSPSGQYQQFF
TRBV7-2	16	NA	TRBD1	TRBJ1-3	TGTGCCAGCAGCTTAGGGACAGGCTTCTCTGGAAACACCATATATTTT	CASSLGTGFSGNTIYF
TRBV7-8	15	NA	NA	TRBJ2-1	TGTGCCAGCAGCCCGAACCTCGGACAGAACAATGAGCAGTTCTTC	CASSPNLGQNNEQFF
TRBV2	13	once	NA	TRBJ1-2	TGTGCCAGCAGCCAGGGCCAGAACTATGGCTACACCTTC	CASSQGQNYGYTF
TRBV10-3	17	NA	NA	TRBJ2-1	TGTGCCATCAGTGAAACCATGGCGGCGGGGAGCTACAATGAGCAGTTCTTC	CAISETMAAGSYNEQFF
TRBV11-2	13	NA	TRBD1	TRBJ1-2	TGTGCCAGCAGCTTAGGGACAGGGTTTGGCTACACCTTC	CASSLGTGFGYTF
TRBV30	15	NA	TRBD2	TRBJ2-2	TGTGCCTGGAGGTCGGGGGGTCTAAACACCGGGGAGCTGTTTTTT	CAWRSGGLNTGELFF
TRBV30	12	few	NA	TRBJ1-1	TGTGCCTGGAGGCGGGGAAACACTGAAGCTTTCTTT	CAWRRGNTEAFF
TRBV5-1	15	NA	TRBD2	TRBJ2-1	TGCGCCAGCAGCTTGTTGGGACTAGCGGGGGGCGAGCAGTTCTTC	CASSLLGLAGGEQFF
TRBV11-3	16	NA	TRBD2	TRBJ2-1	TGTGCCAGCAGCTCGCAACTAGCGGGGGGGCCGTTTGAGCAGTTCTTC	CASSSQLAGGPFEQFF
TRBV5-1	14	NA	NA	TRBJ1-1	TGCGCCAGCAGCCCAATGCGGGGGAACACTGAAGCTTTCTTT	CASSPMRGNTEAFF
TRBV5-1	11	NA	NA	TRBJ1-1	TGCGCCAGCAGTGCGGAGACTGAAGCTTTCTTT	CASSAETEAFF
TRBV28	15	few	NA	TRBJ2-3	TGTGCCAGCAGTTTAGCTATTCCTAGCACAGATACGCAGTATTTT	CASSLAIPSTDTQYF
TRBV30	12	NA	NA	TRBJ1-1	TGTGCCTGGAGCCAATGGGGCGCTGAAGCTTTCTTT	CAWSQWGAEAFF